This T cell receptor (beta chain) was captured by sequencing in a study of blood T cell repertoires in COVID-19. On the study more broadly: T cells, B-cell-depleted T cells, or PBMCs provided the cDNA or gDNA that served as material.

CDR1 is LGHNT and CDR2 is FRNRAP in the germline V gene. V was clipped by 2 bases and J by 14 bases, with 18 bases between them. The CDR3 is made up of 13 amino acids. Original processing methods: Amplification from reference gene primers served as the basis for estimated nucleated cell counts. Using immunoSEQ multiplex PCR, the repertoire was profiled, and TCRdb retains in-frame clones only, with some absent. Clonal size and the V and J genes are those of that table, whereas D and trimming came from the DNA. The data hold about 260,000 clones, with 80% to 90% observed a single time. This clonotype was obtained from a man aged 25 to 40 with acute COVID-19. Sequenced input: PBMCs or T cells enriched from blood (not recorded which). This sequence joins TRBV12-5 and TRBJ1-2; no firm D call. CDR3 coding DNA: TGTGCTAGTGGTTTGTACGGGTCTGAGGGAGCGACCTTC. It is translated as CASGLYGSEGATF.